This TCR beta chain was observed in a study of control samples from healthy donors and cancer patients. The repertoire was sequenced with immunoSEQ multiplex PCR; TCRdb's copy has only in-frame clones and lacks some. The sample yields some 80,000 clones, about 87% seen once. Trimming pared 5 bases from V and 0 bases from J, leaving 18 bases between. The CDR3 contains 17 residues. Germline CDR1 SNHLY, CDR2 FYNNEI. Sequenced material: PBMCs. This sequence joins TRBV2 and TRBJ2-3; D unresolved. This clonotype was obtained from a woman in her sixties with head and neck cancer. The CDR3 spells CASSSSWVGLSTDTQYF. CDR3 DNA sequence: TGTGCCAGCAGTTCCTCTTGGGTGGGATTGAGCACAGATACGCAGTATTTT.